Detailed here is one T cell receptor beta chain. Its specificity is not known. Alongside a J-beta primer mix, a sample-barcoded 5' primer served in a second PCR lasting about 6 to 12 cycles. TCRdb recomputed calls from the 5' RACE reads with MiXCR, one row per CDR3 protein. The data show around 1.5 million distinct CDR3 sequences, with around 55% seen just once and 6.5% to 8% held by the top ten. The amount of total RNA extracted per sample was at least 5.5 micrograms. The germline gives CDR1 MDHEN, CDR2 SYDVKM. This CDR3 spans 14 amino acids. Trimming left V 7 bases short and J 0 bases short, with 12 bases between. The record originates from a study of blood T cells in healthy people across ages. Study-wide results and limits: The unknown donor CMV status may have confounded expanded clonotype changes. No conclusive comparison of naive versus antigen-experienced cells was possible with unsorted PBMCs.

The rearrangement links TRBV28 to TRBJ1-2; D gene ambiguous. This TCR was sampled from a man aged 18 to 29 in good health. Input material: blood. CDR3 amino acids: CASKPDGTNYGYTF. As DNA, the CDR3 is TGTGCCAGCAAACCGGACGGGACTAACTATGGCTACACCTTC.